Below are 27 T cell receptor beta chains sequenced from a single sample in a study of T-cell memory formation after mild COVID-19. One entry per CDR3 protein results from TCRdb running MiXCR on the 5' RACE reads. The data hold over 35,000 distinct CDR3 sequences, with approximately 9.6% observed a single time. The sequencing input was PBMCs or a T cell subset sorted from them (not recorded which). Receptor source: an adult woman who had mild COVID-19 (a few samples of this study predate the infection). Cell type and time point are not known.

This clonotype was detected ten times or more. The V and J genes are TRBV7-3 and TRBJ2-1; 8 bases line up with TRBD1. The CDR3 spans 17 residues. V shed 1 base, J shed 3 bases, and the junction held 8 bases outside the gene matches. Germline V lookup: CDR1 SGHTA, CDR2 FQGTGA. The CDR3 DNA sequence: TGTGCCAGCAGCTTAAGAATCGGTACAGGGGGCTACAATGAGCAGTTCTTC. It translates to CASSLRIGTGGYNEQFF.

This clonotype was picked up many times. The chain employs TRBV19 and TRBJ2-1; 12 nucleotides line up with TRBD2. Germline loops: CDR1 LNHDA, CDR2 SQIVND (reference sequence). J lost 8 bases, V lost 7 bases, and 9 bases had no gene match. CDR3 size: 15 residues. The CDR3 DNA sequence: TGTGCCAGTAAAATCCTAGCGGGGGGGATTGATGAGCAGTTCTTC. Residues: CASKILAGGIDEQFF.

The sample holds a few counts of this clonotype. The V call is TRBV6-5, the J call TRBJ2-2, with unresolved D. Trimming stripped 2 bases from V and 6 bases from J, with 10 bases between. The CDR3 has 14 amino acids. Per the germline V gene, CDR1 is MNHEY and CDR2 is SVGAGI. Written as DNA, the CDR3 is TGTGCCAGCAGTTACACCAAGGCCCCCGGGGAGCTGTTTTTT. This sequence encodes CASSYTKAPGELFF.

This clonotype was observed a few times. This rearrangement joins TRBV9 to TRBJ2-7; tentatively, D is TRBD2 (6 bases). Germline loops: CDR1 SGDLS, CDR2 YYNGEE. Trimming pared 1 base from V and 2 bases from J, leaving 13 bases between. The CDR3 has 15 amino acids. The CDR3 sequence is CASSVSGSYTYEQYF. In DNA, the CDR3 is TGTGCCAGCAGCGTATCCGGGAGTTACACCTACGAGCAGTACTTC.

This chain uses TRBV20-1 with TRBJ1-5, with 7 positions matching TRBD1. The CDR3 totals 15 residues. The V gene's germline CDR1 is DFQATT and CDR2 SNEGSKA (reference sequence). Trimming at V came to 3 bases and at J to 4 bases, leaving 9 bases not matched to a gene. In nucleotides, the CDR3 is TGCAGTGCTAGTAAGGGGGCGAGGTTGAATCAGCCCCAGCATTTT. Its translation is CSASKGARLNQPQHF.

This clonotype was recorded a few times. The genes are TRBV20-1 and TRBJ2-5, with 16 nucleotides matching TRBD2. Trimming removed 2 bases from V and 7 bases from J; junction bases left unmatched: 13. The CDR3 is made up of 18 amino acids. CDR1 is DFQATT and CDR2 is SNEGSKA in the germline V gene (reference sequence). The CDR3 DNA reads TGCAGTGCTAGACTACCCGGGACTAGCGGGGGGGCCTCCTCGACCCAGTACTTC. This encodes CSARLPGTSGGASSTQYF.

This clonotype has a count of ten or more. CDR3 DNA: TGTGCCAGCAGCAAAGTGAGCGGGCGGTCCAGGAACGAGCAGTACTTC. It is translated as CASSKVSGRSRNEQYF. The chain is built from TRBV21-1 and TRBJ2-7; TRBD2, the D gene given by the table, was not confirmed from the DNA. TRBV21-1 is a recognized pseudogene. The CDR3 totals 16 residues.

This clonotype has a handful of counts. The chain links TRBV30 to TRBJ1-3, with a possible D match to TRBD1 (6 bases). CDR3 length equals 16 residues. Trimming removed 4 bases at V and 0 bases at J, with 16 bases between. The germline gives CDR1 GTSNPN, CDR2 SVGIG (reference sequence). In DNA form, the CDR3 reads TGTGCCTGGACTCCCGGACAGTTATTCTCTGGAAACACCATATATTTT. The encoded protein is CAWTPGQLFSGNTIYF.

This clonotype has more than one count but fewer than ten. This sequence joins TRBV7-9 and TRBJ1-2; 9 bases line up with TRBD1. This CDR3 is 15 amino acids long. V was clipped by 4 bases and J by 1 base; unmatched bases: 4. Germline values: CDR1 SEHNR, CDR2 FQNEAQ (reference sequence). The CDR3 DNA reads as TGTGCCAGCAGCTCTCACAGGGGGCGTAACTATGGCTACACCTTC. This translates into CASSSHRGRNYGYTF. The full variable domain, in which reference TRBV7-9 and TRBJ1-2 provide the parts outside the CDR3, is DTGVSQNPRHKITKRGQNVTFRCDPISEHNRLYWYRQTLGQGPEFLTYFQNEAQLEKSRLLSDRFSAERPKGSFSTLEIQRTEQGDSAMYLCASSSHRGRNYGYTFGSGTRLTVV.

This clonotype appeared many times. V and J are TRBV29-1 and TRBJ2-3; perhaps TRBD2 as D (6 bases). The ends were cut back, 4 bases at V and 1 base at J, with 6 bases in the middle. The germline CDR1 and CDR2 sequences are SQVTM and ANQGSEA. The CDR3 is 12 residues long. CDR3 protein: CSVASGTDTQYF. In DNA form, the CDR3 reads TGCAGCGTTGCTAGCGGCACAGATACGCAGTATTTT.

With regard to this clonotype: A much larger clone differs from this one at a single base, so this may be a read error. V and J are TRBV24-1 and TRBJ2-1; D is undetermined. Looked up from germline, CDR1 is KGHDR and CDR2 is SFDVKD. Trimming stripped 7 bases from V and 10 bases from J, with 10 bases between. This CDR3 has 11 amino acids. CDR3 sequence: CATRVLGEQFF. The DNA of the CDR3 is TGTGCCACCAGGGTGCTAGGGGAGCAGTTCTTC.

As to this clonotype: Since the CDR3 does not end with the conserved phenylalanine or tryptophan, this likely comes from a read error. The rearrangement joins TRBV5-8 to TRBJ1-5; perhaps TRBD1 as D (6 bases). The CDR3 covers 18 residues. Germline V gene data show CDR1 as SGHTS and CDR2 as YDEGEE. Trimming took 2 bases from V and 0 from J, leaving 18 bases between them. As DNA, the CDR3 is TGTGCCAGCAGCTTTTTCAGGGGCTCCCATTATAGCAATCAGCCCCAGCATATT. Its translation is CASSFFRGSHYSNQPQHI.

This clonotype was seen more than once but under ten times. This chain uses TRBV7-2 with TRBJ2-7, with 8 bases aligning to TRBD1. After removal of 3 bases from V and 3 bases from J, the junction contained 4 bases not matched to a gene. This CDR3 comprises 14 residues. Looked up from germline, CDR1 is SGHTA and CDR2 is FQGNSA. The CDR3 nucleotides read TGTGCCAGCAGCTTTACAGGGGGGAACTACGAGCAGTACTTC. This encodes CASSFTGGNYEQYF.

This rearrangement joins TRBV20-1 to TRBJ2-1; the D is unclear. Per germline, CDR1 DFQATT and CDR2 SNEGSKA (reference sequence). The V gene lost 2 bases and the J gene lost 1 base, with 15 bases spanning the gap. CDR3 length: 16 residues. The CDR3, as DNA: TGCAGTGCTAGACCCCACGGAACTCGTTCCTACAATGAGCAGTTCTTC. Its translation is CSARPHGTRSYNEQFF.

This clonotype appeared many times. V is TRBV5-1 and J is TRBJ2-7; D not certain. V lost 4 bases and J lost 0, with 8 bases in between. CDR1 and CDR2 from the germline V gene are SGHRS and YFSETQ. This CDR3 spans 13 amino acids. The CDR3 loop is CASSIENSYEQYF. For the CDR3, the DNA is TGCGCCAGCAGCATAGAAAACTCCTACGAGCAGTACTTC.

This clonotype was recorded many times. This chain uses TRBV20-1 with TRBJ2-7, with D unresolved. V was trimmed by 0 bases and J by 5 bases, leaving 8 bases between them. This CDR3 is 12 amino acids long. In germline, CDR1 is DFQATT, CDR2 SNEGSKA (reference sequence). The CDR3 sequence is CSARDRTHEQYF. CDR3 coding DNA: TGCAGTGCTAGAGATCGAACGCACGAGCAGTACTTC.

CDR3 protein: CASSSGGVGEQYF. CDR3 coding DNA: TGCGCCAGCAGCTCAGGGGGAGTGGGCGAGCAGTACTTC. The chain has TRBV4-1 and TRBJ2-7, with TRBD1 identical over 7 bases. CDR1 MGHRA and CDR2 YSYEKL come from the germline V gene. The V gene end was trimmed by 5 bases and the J gene end by 6 bases; junction bases not matched to a gene: 7. The CDR3 contains 13 residues.

To note about this clonotype: One end of the junction does not line up with germline, which may come from a read error. V is TRBV5-6 and J is TRBJ2-1, with TRBD1 matching over 8 bases. This CDR3 spans 16 amino acids. The germline CDR1 and CDR2 sequences are SGHDT and YYEEEE. The CDR3 loop reads CASSRAGTGSYTEQFF. The CDR3 region has the DNA TGTGCCAGCAGCAGGGCCGGGACAGGCTCCTACACTGAGCAGTTCTTC. The whole variable domain, filled in from reference TRBV5-6 and TRBJ2-1, reads DAGVTQSPTHLIKTRGQQVTLRCSPKSGHDTVSWYQQALGQGPQFIFQYYEEEERQRGNFPDRFSGHQFPNYSSELNVNALLLGDSALYLCASSRAGTGSYTEQFFGPGTRLTVL.

The gene calls are TRBV12-3 or TRBV12-4 and TRBJ2-1; 8 bases agree with TRBD2. The V gene end was trimmed by 6 bases and the J gene end by 5 bases; junction bases not matched to a gene: 12. This CDR3 is 16 amino acids long. This CDR3 is CASSPGGRGADNEQFF. The CDR3 coding sequence is TGTGCCAGCAGCCCCGGGGGGCGGGGGGCCGACAATGAGCAGTTCTTC.

The genes are TRBV12-3 or TRBV12-4 and TRBJ2-7, with TRBD2 identical over 9 bases. The CDR3 totals 11 residues. CDR3 amino acids: CASGSNYEQYF. CDR3 nucleotides: TGTGCTAGCGGGAGTAATTACGAGCAGTACTTC.

This clonotype was picked up many times. This chain joins TRBV6-5 and TRBJ2-3, with no clear D. This CDR3 has 13 residues. Deletions cut 6 bases from V and 5 bases from J, with 12 bases between. Germline lookup yields CDR1 MNHEY and CDR2 SVGAGI. The CDR3 protein is CASRPSEGDTQYF. The DNA for the CDR3 is TGTGCCAGCAGGCCTTCCGAAGGAGATACGCAGTATTTT.

The rearrangement links TRBV7-2 to TRBJ2-7; D call uncertain. CDR1 and CDR2 from the germline V gene are SGHTA and FQGNSA. The CDR3 consists of 13 residues. The germline V and J ends were trimmed by 3 bases and 2 bases, with 8 bases remaining between them. In nucleotides, the CDR3 is TGTGCCAGCAGCTTCCAGAGTACCTACGAGCAGTACTTC. Protein product: CASSFQSTYEQYF.

This clonotype occurred a few times. J is TRBJ1-2 and V is TRBV27; 8 positions agree with TRBD1. From germline, CDR1 is MNHEY and CDR2 SMNVEV (reference sequence). The CDR3 runs 15 residues. V lost 5 bases and J lost 4; bases outside the gene matches: 9. CDR3 sequence: CASSDRGRPLYGYTF. For the CDR3, the DNA is TGTGCCAGCAGTGACAGGGGCCGACCTCTCTATGGCTACACCTTC.

The rearrangement links TRBV5-1 to TRBJ2-5, with D tentatively TRBD1 or TRBD2 (6 bases each). The CDR3 extends over 14 amino acids. Trimming removed 2 bases at V and 1 base at J, with 9 bases between. Germline V gene lookup returns CDR1 SGHRS and CDR2 YFSETQ. CDR3: CASSFSGAQETQYF. For the CDR3, the DNA is TGCGCCAGCAGCTTTTCGGGGGCCCAAGAGACCCAGTACTTC.

This clonotype has just a few counts. V gene TRBV29-1 combines with J gene TRBJ2-5; D is possibly TRBD1 (6 bases). CDR1 is SQVTM, CDR2 ANQGSEA, per germline. The CDR3 runs to 12 residues. The V and J ends lost 7 bases and 3 bases respectively, with 12 bases between them. The CDR3 DNA sequence: TGCAGCGCCGGACAGAAGGAAGAGACCCAGTACTTC. Its translation: CSAGQKEETQYF.

This clonotype has a handful of counts. The chain links TRBV6-4 to TRBJ2-3; 10 bases are shared with TRBD2. The CDR3 has 16 amino acids. V gave up 5 bases and J gave up 3 bases; unmatched junction bases: 8. Germline V gene data show CDR1 as MRHNA and CDR2 as SNTAGT. The CDR3 region has the DNA TGTGCCAGCAGTCCTGGACTAGCGGCGGGGACAGATACGCAGTATTTT. It is translated as CASSPGLAAGTDTQYF.

This chain joins TRBV6-1 and TRBJ1-2; no firm D call. V was clipped by 1 base and J by 6 bases, with 9 bases between them. Germline V gene lookup returns CDR1 MNHNS and CDR2 SASEGT. The CDR3 sequence is 13 residues long. The CDR3 here is CASSEGQRDGYTF. The CDR3 DNA follows: TGTGCCAGCAGTGAAGGGCAGCGAGATGGCTACACCTTC.